This TCR beta chain appears in the sequencing data of a study of blood T cells in healthy people across ages. This clonotype has ten or more counts. As yet, its antigen is unknown. The total RNA that was extracted per sample amounted to at least 5.5 micrograms. The CDR3 consists of 15 residues. Trimming took off 4 bases at V and 0 bases at J, with 12 bases between the two ends. CDR1 is LGHNA and CDR2 is YNFKEQ in the germline V gene. Next came a second PCR, run for roughly 6 to 11 cycles, which used a sample-barcoded 5' primer along with a J-beta primer mix. TCRdb reanalysed the 5' RACE reads using MiXCR and keeps one entry per CDR3 protein. The table records roughly 900,000 distinct CDR3 sequences, around 26% of them present only once. Overall study results and limits: It was held that diversity estimates obtained from one million T cells represented underestimates. There were more naive CD4+ cells and higher diversity in long-lived donors than in aged donors. Possibly, changes in expanded clonotypes were confounded because donor CMV status was unknown.

V usage is TRBV4-2 and J usage is TRBJ1-2; D not certain. Sequenced input: blood. The receptor comes from an elderly woman in good health. CDR3 DNA sequence: TGTGCCAGCAGCCCAGTGGACGGGACTAACTATGGCTACACCTTC. This codes for CASSPVDGTNYGYTF.